The 17 T cell receptor beta chains below come from one sample, sequenced in a study of chemoradiotherapy in HPV16-positive cancers. The assay was immunoSEQ multiplex PCR, and TCRdb's table has in-frame clones only and misses some. The sample has under 20,000 clones; 60% to 85% are singletons. This sample was taken from a patient who underwent chemoradiotherapy. These receptors were obtained from a human donor with HPV-associated anogenital cancer.

The rearrangement joins TRBV21-1 to TRBJ2-7; TRBD1, the table's D call, was not compared with the DNA. TRBV21-1 is shown as a pseudogene. This CDR3 has 14 amino acids. The CDR3 loop is CASSKAGQPYEQYF. The CDR3 DNA sequence: TGTGCCAGCAGCAAAGCGGGACAGCCCTACGAGCAGTACTTC.

The rearrangement uses TRBV5-1 and TRBJ2-2, with 7 bases that match TRBD1. The CDR3 is made up of 15 amino acids. Unmatched junction bases numbered 0, after V lost 0 bases and J lost 1 base. Germline CDR1 SGHRS, CDR2 YFSETQ. The CDR3 protein is CASSLGTGNTGELFF. The DNA of the CDR3 is TGCGCCAGCAGCTTGGGGACAGGGAACACCGGGGAGCTGTTTTTT.

The chain joins TRBV18 to TRBJ1-1; D is unresolved. CDR1 is KGHSH and CDR2 is LQKENI in the germline V gene. Trimming took 2 bases from V and 4 from J, leaving 17 bases between them. CDR3 length: 16 residues. As DNA, the CDR3 is TGTGCCAGCTCACCAAGACCACAGCCAGGAAGCACTGAAGCTTTCTTT. Protein: CASSPRPQPGSTEAFF.

CDR3 sequence: CASSETHGQGYEQYF. The CDR3 DNA is TGTGCCAGCAGTGAAACCCATGGACAGGGCTACGAGCAGTACTTC. The chain joins TRBV6-1 to TRBJ2-7; 8 nucleotides agree with TRBD1. V gave up 2 bases and J gave up 3 bases; unmatched junction bases: 6. The CDR3 runs 15 residues. The germline V gene encodes CDR1 MNHNS and CDR2 SASEGT.

The chain uses TRBV6-1 and TRBJ2-7; the D is unclear. Germline assignment: CDR1 MNHNS and CDR2 SASEGT. V lost 11 bases and J lost 2, with 19 bases in between. The length of the CDR3 is 14 residues. In DNA, the CDR3 is TGTGCCGGAGCACGAGAACCCTCAACCTACGAGCAGTACTTC. Its protein product is CAGAREPSTYEQYF.

The chain combines TRBV7-3 with TRBJ2-1; 8 bases fit TRBD1. The CDR3 is 16 residues long. Germline CDR1 and CDR2: SGHTA and FQGTGA. V dropped 4 bases and J dropped 5; count of bases not matched to a gene: 10. The CDR3 region is CASSSRAGTGDNEQFF. CDR3 in DNA: TGTGCCAGCAGCTCCCGAGCCGGGACAGGAGACAATGAGCAGTTCTTC.

The genes are TRBV9 and TRBJ2-3; D is uncertain. CDR1 and CDR2 (germline): SGDLS, YYNGEE. This CDR3 has 14 residues. Deletions cut 5 bases from V and 4 bases from J, with 14 bases between. Here the CDR3 reads CASSWAAGSDTQYF. As DNA, the CDR3 is TGTGCCAGCAGTTGGGCGGCCGGGTCAGATACGCAGTATTTT.

This chain joins TRBV6-5 and TRBJ1-2; D not certain. The germline V and J ends were trimmed by 5 bases and 7 bases, with 17 bases remaining between them. CDR1 is MNHEY, CDR2 SVGAGI, per germline. The CDR3 has 14 residues. The CDR3 here is CASSTVVSPGGYTF. The CDR3, as DNA: TGTGCCAGCAGTACCGTAGTGTCCCCGGGTGGCTACACCTTC.

The chain employs TRBV6-5 and TRBJ1-2; D uncertain. The CDR3 totals 14 residues. The V and J ends lost 4 bases and 3 bases respectively, with 12 bases between them. The V gene's germline CDR1 is MNHEY and CDR2 SVGAGI. CDR3 sequence reads: CASSSRASYYGYTF. The CDR3 region has the DNA TGTGCCAGCAGTTCCCGGGCGTCCTACTATGGCTACACCTTC.

The V gene is TRBV7-2, the J gene TRBJ2-5; possibly TRBD2 for D (6 bases). Germline V lookup: CDR1 SGHTA, CDR2 FQGNSA. The CDR3 runs to 15 residues. V lost 1 base and J lost 6, with 15 bases in between. CDR3 nucleotides: TGTGCCAGCAGCTTAGGGGGCACTAGCCGAAAGACCCAGTACTTC. It translates to CASSLGGTSRKTQYF.

This chain links TRBV7-4 with TRBJ1-5, with no clear D. CDR3 size: 17 residues. V shed 6 bases and J shed 0 bases, with 18 bases lying between them. The V gene's germline CDR1 is SGHVT and CDR2 SQSDAQ. DNA of the CDR3: TGTGCCAGCAGGCTGGGCGACCGGCAATATAGCAATCAGCCCCAGCATTTT. Translated, it gives CASRLGDRQYSNQPQHF.

The rearrangement uses TRBV5-6 and TRBJ1-2; a weak D match, TRBD1 (5 bases). The CDR3 runs to 15 residues. CDR1 and CDR2 (germline): SGHDT, YYEEEE. The V gene lost 1 base and the J gene lost 6 bases, with 16 bases spanning the gap. The CDR3 spells CASSLYYREGDGYTF. The CDR3 DNA reads TGTGCCAGCAGCTTGTATTACCGAGAAGGGGATGGCTACACCTTC.

The chain has TRBV5-5 and TRBJ2-3, with TRBD1 identical over 7 bases. This CDR3 region has 14 residues. The trim removed 4 bases at V and 0 bases at J, leaving 2 bases unmatched. Per germline, CDR1 SGHKS and CDR2 YYEKEE (reference sequence). CDR3 region: CASSVTGSTDTQYF. Here the CDR3 DNA reads TGTGCCAGCAGCGTGACAGGGAGCACAGATACGCAGTATTTT.

The chain recombines TRBV5-1 with TRBJ1-3; D might be TRBD1 (5 bases). The ends were cut back, 0 bases at V and 14 bases at J, with 15 bases in the middle. Germline values: CDR1 SGHRS, CDR2 YFSETQ. The CDR3 spans 13 residues. Written as DNA, the CDR3 is TGCGCCAGCAGCTTGGGACGGGGCTCGTGGCTATATTTT. This translates into CASSLGRGSWLYF.

The chain has TRBV5-4 and TRBJ1-1; D unclear. Germline CDR1 is SGHNT and CDR2 is YYREEE (reference sequence). The CDR3 loop spans 19 amino acids. Trimming removed 3 bases from V and 7 bases from J, with 31 bases in between. CDR3 protein: CASSSKVAVGLQSIVEAFF. CDR3 nucleotides: TGTGCCAGCAGCTCCAAAGTGGCGGTTGGCTTACAGTCGATTGTTGAAGCTTTCTTT.

This clone occurred a few times. The V gene is TRBV5-1, the J gene TRBJ2-3; no definite D call. V was trimmed by 4 bases and J by 6 bases, leaving 9 bases between them. The germline V gene has CDR1 SGHRS and CDR2 YFSETQ. This CDR3 is 12 amino acids long. Written as DNA, the CDR3 is TGCGCCAGCAGCCTTGGAGTGGATACGCAGTATTTT. This encodes CASSLGVDTQYF. The whole variable domain, remainder taken from reference TRBV5-1 and TRBJ2-3, is KAGVTQTPRYLIKTRGQQVTLSCSPISGHRSVSWYQQTPGQGLQFLFEYFSETQRNKGNFPGRFSGRQFSNSRSEMNVSTLELGDSALYLCASSLGVDTQYFGPGTRLTVL.

This clone was picked up one time. The chain is built from TRBV6-5 and TRBJ1-4; unclear D gene. Germline values: CDR1 MNHEY, CDR2 SVGAGI. The CDR3 is 15 amino acids. Trimming took 6 bases from V and 5 from J, leaving 16 bases between them. CDR3 in amino acids: CASSPGRTPNEKLFF. CDR3 coding DNA: TGTGCCAGCAGCCCCGGGCGGACTCCCAATGAAAAACTGTTTTTT.